A single sample gave rise to the 9 T cell receptor beta chains below, sequenced in a study of blood T cell repertoires in COVID-19. The protocol was immunoSEQ multiplex PCR, while the TCRdb copy is restricted to in-frame clones and leaves out a portion. The sample lists around 170,000 clones, about 86% occurring once. Source material: peripheral blood. The receptors were sampled from a man younger than 45 with active or convalescent COVID-19.

The chain joins TRBV12-5 to TRBJ2-7, with D maybe TRBD1 (5 bases). Germline CDR1 and CDR2: LGHNT and FRNRAP. CDR3 size: 14 residues. Trimming removed 2 bases from V and 3 bases from J, with 11 bases in between. The CDR3: CASGLQLRVYEQYV. In DNA, the CDR3 is TGTGCTAGTGGTTTGCAACTCAGGGTCTACGAGCAGTACGTC.

The chain is built from TRBV4-3 and TRBJ2-7; 11 bases match TRBD1. V lost 1 base to trimming and J lost 3 bases; unmatched junction nucleotides: 5. The V gene's germline CDR1 is LGHNA and CDR2 YSLEER. The CDR3 loop spans 16 amino acids. CDR3 sequence: CASSQVSGTGGYEQYF. The CDR3, as DNA: TGCGCCAGCAGCCAAGTGTCCGGGACAGGGGGCTACGAGCAGTACTTC.

The chain links TRBV7-2 to TRBJ2-7; TRBD2 agrees at 10 bases. V lost 7 bases, J lost 3 bases, and 6 bases stayed unmatched. CDR3 length: 14 residues. Looked up from germline, CDR1 is SGHTA and CDR2 is FQGNSA. CDR3 amino acids: CASNRGTSDYEQYF. CDR3 in DNA: TGTGCCAGCAACCGCGGGACTAGCGACTACGAGCAGTACTTC.

This clone was found once. The V call is TRBV5-1, the J call TRBJ2-2; 8 positions agree with TRBD1. In germline, CDR1 is SGHRS, CDR2 YFSETQ. The CDR3 covers 15 residues. The V segment lost 4 bases and the J segment 4 bases; nucleotides outside the gene matches: 6. CDR3 in DNA: TGCGCCAGCAGCCCGGGACAGGCGCGCACCGGGGAGCTGTTTTTT. Translation: CASSPGQARTGELFF.

The chain combines TRBV7-9 with TRBJ2-2; the D gene is possibly TRBD2 (5 bases). This CDR3 has 15 amino acids. Trimming removed 3 bases at V and 5 bases at J, with 13 bases between. The germline CDR1 and CDR2 sequences are SEHNR and FQNEAQ (reference sequence). Written as DNA, the CDR3 is TGTGCCAGCAGCTTTGTCGAGGGTCGGACCGGGGAGCTGTTTTTT. Amino acids: CASSFVEGRTGELFF.

This chain links TRBV9 with TRBJ1-2; D possibly corresponds to TRBD1 (5 bases). The CDR3 spans 14 residues. The germline V and J ends were trimmed by 9 bases and 2 bases, with 17 bases remaining between them. CDR1 and CDR2 from the germline V gene are SGDLS and YYNGEE. The CDR3, as DNA: TGTGCCACCTCGCCTTGGGAGGGGAACTATGGCTACACCTTC. This encodes CATSPWEGNYGYTF.

The J gene is TRBJ2-7, the V gene TRBV27; D gene ambiguous. The CDR3 spans 15 residues. Germline CDR1 MNHEY, CDR2 SMNVEV (reference sequence). V gave up 5 bases and J gave up 6 bases, with 20 bases separating them. For the CDR3, the DNA is TGTGCCAGCAGTCGGGTAGCCCCCCCAGTGTCCGAGCAGTACTTC. It specifies CASSRVAPPVSEQYF.

Of note for this clone: The sample contains more than one DNA sequence encoding this CDR3. The V call is TRBV6-5, the J call TRBJ1-1, with 11 nucleotides matching TRBD1. From germline, CDR1 is MNHEY and CDR2 SVGAGI. The CDR3 sequence is 14 residues long. Trimming removed 6 bases from V and 4 bases from J; junction bases left unmatched: 4. The CDR3 region is CASSRGTGGTEAFF. The DNA of the CDR3 is TGTGCCAGCAGCCGCGGGACAGGGGGCACTGAAGCTTTCTTT.

The genes are TRBV27 and TRBJ2-7, with a tentative D call TRBD1 (5 bases). V lost 0 bases and J 5 bases, leaving 11 bases between the germline ends. From germline, CDR1 is MNHEY and CDR2 SMNVEV (reference sequence). The CDR3 extends over 14 amino acids. The CDR3 bases are TGTGCCAGCAGTTTATCTTTGGGGCTGAACGAGCAGTACTTC. It codes for CASSLSLGLNEQYF.